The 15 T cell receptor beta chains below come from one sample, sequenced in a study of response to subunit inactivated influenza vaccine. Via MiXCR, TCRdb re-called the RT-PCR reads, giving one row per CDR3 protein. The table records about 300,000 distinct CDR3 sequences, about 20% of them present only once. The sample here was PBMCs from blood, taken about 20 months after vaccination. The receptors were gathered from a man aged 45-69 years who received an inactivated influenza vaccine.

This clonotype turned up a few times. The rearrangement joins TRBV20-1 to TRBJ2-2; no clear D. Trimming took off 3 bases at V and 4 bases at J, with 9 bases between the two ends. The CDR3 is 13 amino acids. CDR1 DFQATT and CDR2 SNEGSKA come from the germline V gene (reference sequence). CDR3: CSARHRGTGELFF. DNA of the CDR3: TGCAGTGCTAGGCACCGCGGCACCGGGGAGCTGTTTTTT.

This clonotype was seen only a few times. The CDR3 is CASSPVGIRGYTF. The DNA of the CDR3 is TGTGCCAGCAGCCCTGTCGGTATTCGTGGCTACACCTTC. The chain couples TRBV6-1 to TRBJ1-2; D is unclear. V was trimmed by 6 bases and J by 7 bases, leaving 15 bases between them. CDR1 and CDR2 from the germline V gene are MNHNS and SASEGT. CDR3 length: 13 amino acids.

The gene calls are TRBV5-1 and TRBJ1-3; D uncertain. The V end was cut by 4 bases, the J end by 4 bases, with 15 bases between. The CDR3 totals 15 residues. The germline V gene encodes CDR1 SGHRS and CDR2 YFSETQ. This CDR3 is CASSALDTAGNTIYF. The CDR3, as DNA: TGCGCCAGCAGCGCATTAGACACCGCCGGAAACACCATATATTTT. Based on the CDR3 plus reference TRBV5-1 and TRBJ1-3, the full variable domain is KAGVTQTPRYLIKTRGQQVTLSCSPISGHRSVSWYQQTPGQGLQFLFEYFSETQRNKGNFPGRFSGRQFSNSRSEMNVSTLELGDSALYLCASSALDTAGNTIYFGEGSWLTVV.

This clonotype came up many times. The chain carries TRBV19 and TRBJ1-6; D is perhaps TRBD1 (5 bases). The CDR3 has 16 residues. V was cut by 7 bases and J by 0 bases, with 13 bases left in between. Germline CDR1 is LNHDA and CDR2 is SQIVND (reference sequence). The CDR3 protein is CASTDRRSSYNSPLHF. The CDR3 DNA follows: TGTGCCAGTACCGACAGAAGAAGCTCCTATAATTCACCCCTCCACTTT.

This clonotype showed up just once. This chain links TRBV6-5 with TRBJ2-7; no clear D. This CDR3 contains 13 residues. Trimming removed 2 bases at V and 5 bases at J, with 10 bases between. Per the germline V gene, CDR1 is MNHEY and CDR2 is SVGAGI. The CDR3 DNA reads TGTGCCAGCAGTTACAGGGTCAGCCACGAGCAGTACTTC. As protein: CASSYRVSHEQYF.

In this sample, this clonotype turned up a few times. The CDR3 bases are TGTGCCAGCAGCACCGGGACAGACTTCATTCAGCCCCAGCATTTT. Its translation: CASSTGTDFIQPQHF. The V call is TRBV12-3 or TRBV12-4, the J call TRBJ1-5, with TRBD1 matching 7 bases. The length of the CDR3 is 15 residues. J lost 6 bases, V lost 6 bases, and 11 bases had no gene match.

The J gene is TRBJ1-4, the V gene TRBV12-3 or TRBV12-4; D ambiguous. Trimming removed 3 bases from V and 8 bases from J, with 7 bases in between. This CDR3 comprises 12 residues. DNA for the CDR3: TGTGCCAGCAGTTTTTCCAGCGAAAAACTGTTTTTT. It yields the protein CASSFSSEKLFF.

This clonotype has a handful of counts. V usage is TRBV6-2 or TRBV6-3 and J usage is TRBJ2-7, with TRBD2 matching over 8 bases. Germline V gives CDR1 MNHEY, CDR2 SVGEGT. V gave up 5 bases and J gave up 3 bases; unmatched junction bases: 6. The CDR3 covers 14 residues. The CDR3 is CASSRTSGFYEQYF. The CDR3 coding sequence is TGTGCCAGCAGTCGTACTAGCGGATTCTACGAGCAGTACTTC.

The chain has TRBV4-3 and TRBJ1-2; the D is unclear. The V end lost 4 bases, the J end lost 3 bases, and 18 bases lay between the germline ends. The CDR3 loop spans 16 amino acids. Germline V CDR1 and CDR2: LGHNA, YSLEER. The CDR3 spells CASSPSFGGFDYGYTF. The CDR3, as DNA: TGCGCCAGCAGCCCCTCGTTTGGCGGTTTTGACTATGGCTACACCTTC.

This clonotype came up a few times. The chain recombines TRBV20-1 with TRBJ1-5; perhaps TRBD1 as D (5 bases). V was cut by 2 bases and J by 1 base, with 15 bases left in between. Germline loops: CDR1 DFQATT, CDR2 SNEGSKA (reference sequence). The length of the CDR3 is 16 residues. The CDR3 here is CSARKSGSRSNQPQHF. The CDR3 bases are TGCAGTGCTAGAAAGTCAGGGAGTCGGAGCAATCAGCCCCAGCATTTT.

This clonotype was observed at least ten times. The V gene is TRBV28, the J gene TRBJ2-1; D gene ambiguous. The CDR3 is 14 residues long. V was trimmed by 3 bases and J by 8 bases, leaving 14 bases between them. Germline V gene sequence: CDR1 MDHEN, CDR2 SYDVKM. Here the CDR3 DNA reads TGTGCCAGCAGTTTGAGCCAGCTGGGTCATGAGCAGTTCTTC. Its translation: CASSLSQLGHEQFF.

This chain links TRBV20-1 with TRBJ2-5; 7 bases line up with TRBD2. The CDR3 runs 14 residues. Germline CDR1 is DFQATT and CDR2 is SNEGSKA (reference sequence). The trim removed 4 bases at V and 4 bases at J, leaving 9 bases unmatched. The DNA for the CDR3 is TGCAGTGCTAAAAGCGGGATAGCCGGAGAGACCCAGTACTTC. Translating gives CSAKSGIAGETQYF.

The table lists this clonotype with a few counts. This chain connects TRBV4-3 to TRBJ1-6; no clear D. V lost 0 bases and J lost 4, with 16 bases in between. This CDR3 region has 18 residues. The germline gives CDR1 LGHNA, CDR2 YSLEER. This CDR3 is CASSQEAQSSGYNSPLHF. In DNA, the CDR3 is TGCGCCAGCAGCCAAGAGGCCCAGAGTAGCGGGTATAATTCACCCCTCCACTTT.

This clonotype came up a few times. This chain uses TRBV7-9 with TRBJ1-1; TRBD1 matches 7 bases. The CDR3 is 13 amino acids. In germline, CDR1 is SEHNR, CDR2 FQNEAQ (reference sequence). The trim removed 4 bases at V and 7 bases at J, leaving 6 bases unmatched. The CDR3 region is CASSSSGQREAFF. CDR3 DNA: TGTGCCAGCAGCTCCTCGGGACAGCGTGAAGCTTTCTTT. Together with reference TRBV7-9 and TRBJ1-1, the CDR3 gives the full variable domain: DTGVSQNPRHKITKRGQNVTFRCDPISEHNRLYWYRQTLGQGPEFLTYFQNEAQLEKSRLLSDRFSAERPKGSFSTLEIQRTEQGDSAMYLCASSSSGQREAFFGQGTRLTVV.

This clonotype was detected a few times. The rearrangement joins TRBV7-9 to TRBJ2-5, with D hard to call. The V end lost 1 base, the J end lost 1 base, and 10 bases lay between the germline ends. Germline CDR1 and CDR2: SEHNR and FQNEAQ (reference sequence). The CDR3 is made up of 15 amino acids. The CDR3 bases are TGTGCCAGCAGCTTAGATCAATTGGTCCAAGAGACCCAGTACTTC. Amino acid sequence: CASSLDQLVQETQYF.